Following are 17 T cell receptor beta chains from one sample sequenced in a study of blood T cell repertoires in COVID-19. Profiling relied on immunoSEQ multiplex PCR, and the TCRdb table lists in-frame clones only, not all of them. This table holds roughly 70,000 clones, around 90% found once. Sequenced sample: peripheral blood. These receptors were taken from a man aged 45-65 years with COVID-19, enrolled during active disease.

By share of the sample, this clone is medium-sized. The rearrangement joins TRBV6-4 to TRBJ2-2; weak D call: TRBD2 (5 bases). Germline lookup yields CDR1 MRHNA and CDR2 SNTAGT. CDR3 length equals 15 residues. With 0 bases removed from V and 0 bases from J, the gap between germline ends came to 5 bases. CDR3 nucleotide sequence: TGTGCCAGCAGTGACTCTAGCGCGAACACCGGGGAGCTGTTTTTT. Protein: CASSDSSANTGELFF.

The chain carries TRBV7-6 and TRBJ2-7; D is uncertain. Per the germline V gene, CDR1 is SGHVS and CDR2 is FNYEAQ. The CDR3 contains 15 residues. Deletions cut 2 bases from V and 7 bases from J, with 18 bases between. CDR3 sequence (DNA): TGTGCCAGCAGCTTAACAGTCCCCGGCCTTGGGGAGCAGTACTTC. Amino acid sequence: CASSLTVPGLGEQYF.

This chain joins TRBV7-9 and TRBJ1-2; D perhaps matches TRBD1 (5 bases). CDR1 and CDR2 (germline): SEHNR, FQNEAQ (reference sequence). The V end was cut by 5 bases, the J end by 4 bases, with 20 bases between. CDR3 length: 16 residues. Here the CDR3 reads CASSHQSGDSGYGYTF. For the CDR3, the DNA is TGTGCCAGCAGCCATCAATCGGGGGATTCTGGCTATGGCTACACCTTC.

V is TRBV6-2 or TRBV6-3 and J is TRBJ2-1, with 11 nucleotides matching TRBD2. CDR3 length: 17 residues. The V and J ends lost 6 bases and 4 bases, in that order; junction bases with no gene match: 11. Germline V gene lookup returns CDR1 MNHEY and CDR2 SVGEGT. CDR3 nucleotide sequence: TGTGCCAGCAGCCCACACCGACTAGCGGGATTATACAATGAGCAGTTCTTC. Residues: CASSPHRLAGLYNEQFF.

This clone was observed a handful of times. This rearrangement joins TRBV4-1 to TRBJ2-7, with 9 bases that match TRBD1. CDR3 length equals 15 residues. The V gene end was trimmed by 0 bases and the J gene end by 3 bases; junction bases not matched to a gene: 3. Germline assignment: CDR1 MGHRA and CDR2 YSYEKL. The CDR3: CASSQDPTGGYEQYF. CDR3 bases: TGCGCCAGCAGCCAAGATCCGACAGGGGGCTACGAGCAGTACTTC.

This chain uses TRBV27 with TRBJ2-3, with a possible D match to TRBD1 (6 bases). Germline CDR1 reads MNHEY; CDR2 reads SMNVEV (reference sequence). This CDR3 is built from 15 residues. Trimming took 6 bases from V and 4 from J, leaving 17 bases between them. The chain's CDR3 is CASSLEGVGADTQYF. The DNA of the CDR3 is TGTGCCAGCAGCCTCGAGGGGGTCGGCGCAGATACGCAGTATTTT.

J is TRBJ2-7 and V is TRBV7-3; 7 nucleotides agree with TRBD1. Germline V gives CDR1 SGHTA, CDR2 FQGTGA. The CDR3 sequence is 13 residues long. The V gene end was trimmed by 3 bases and the J gene end by 9 bases; junction bases not matched to a gene: 8. CDR3 nucleotide sequence: TGTGCCAGCAGCTTCCCGGGACAGCCTATGCAGTACTTC. This sequence encodes CASSFPGQPMQYF.

The chain links TRBV2 to TRBJ1-5, with 8 nucleotides matching TRBD1. The CDR3 has 14 residues. Trimming cost V 7 bases and J 2 bases; bases outside gene matches: 4. Germline V lookup: CDR1 SNHLY, CDR2 FYNNEI. Written as DNA, the CDR3 is TGTGCCAGCACCGTGGGACAGGGCAATCAGCCCCAGCATTTT. It specifies CASTVGQGNQPQHF.

The chain couples TRBV5-5 to TRBJ2-1; the D gene is possibly TRBD2 (6 bases). Germline CDR1 is SGHKS and CDR2 is YYEKEE (reference sequence). The CDR3 loop spans 16 amino acids. The V gene lost 3 bases and the J gene lost 0 bases, with 13 bases spanning the gap. The CDR3 is CASSWGVEISYNEQFF. DNA of the CDR3: TGTGCCAGCAGCTGGGGGGTGGAGATCTCCTACAATGAGCAGTTCTTC.

The rearrangement links TRBV2 to TRBJ1-5; TRBD1 agrees at 8 bases. The CDR3 spans 16 residues. Germline CDR1 SNHLY, CDR2 FYNNEI. V shed 3 bases, J shed 6 bases, and the junction held 10 bases outside the gene matches. The CDR3, as DNA: TGTGCCAGCAGTGAGAGGGGGACAGGAGCGGTTCAGCCCCAGCATTTT. The encoded protein is CASSERGTGAVQPQHF.

The chain has TRBV28 and TRBJ2-3, with TRBD2 matching over 7 bases. This CDR3 is built from 16 residues. V shed 2 bases and J 4 bases; nucleotides not matched to a gene: 9. CDR1 MDHEN and CDR2 SYDVKM come from the germline V gene. The CDR3 region is CASSLAFAGVSDTQYF. CDR3 sequence (DNA): TGTGCCAGCAGTTTAGCCTTTGCGGGAGTATCAGATACGCAGTATTTT. Combining the CDR3 with reference TRBV28 and TRBJ2-3 gives the whole variable domain DVKVTQSSRYLVKRTGEKVFLECVQDMDHENMFWYRQDPGLGLRLIYFSYDVKMKEKGDIPEGYSVSREKKERFSLILESASTNQTSMYLCASSLAFAGVSDTQYFGPGTRLTVL.

The gene calls are TRBV6-2 or TRBV6-3 and TRBJ1-5; D is perhaps TRBD1 (6 bases). V lost 6 bases and J 0 bases, leaving 15 bases between the germline ends. The germline V gene has CDR1 MNHEY and CDR2 SVGEGT. This CDR3 comprises 16 residues. This CDR3 reads CASSGDTPNSNQPQHF. In DNA form, the CDR3 reads TGTGCCAGCAGCGGGGACACCCCAAATAGCAATCAGCCCCAGCATTTT.

V gene TRBV12-3 or TRBV12-4 combines with J gene TRBJ2-5, with D unclear. The CDR3 consists of 12 residues. Trimming cost V 5 bases and J 5 bases, with 9 bases left between them. Here the CDR3 reads CASSLNSETQYF. The CDR3 DNA follows: TGTGCCAGCAGTCTTAACTCGGAGACCCAGTACTTC.

This chain uses TRBV29-1 with TRBJ2-5; TRBD1 might be the D (6 bases). Germline V lookup: CDR1 SQVTM, CDR2 ANQGSEA. The CDR3 loop spans 13 amino acids. V lost 6 bases, J lost 5 bases, and 16 bases lay in between. The CDR3 loop is CSVGTQGGETQYF. Written as DNA, the CDR3 is TGCAGCGTGGGGACACAGGGCGGGGAGACCCAGTACTTC.

V gene TRBV29-1 combines with J gene TRBJ2-2; 9 bases fit TRBD1. CDR1 is SQVTM and CDR2 is ANQGSEA in the germline V gene. V lost 7 bases to trimming and J lost 7 bases; unmatched junction nucleotides: 7. This CDR3 contains 13 residues. DNA for the CDR3: TGCAGCGGCAACAGGGGGCTAGGCGGGGAGCTGTTTTTT. Protein: CSGNRGLGGELFF.

The chain has TRBV3-1 (or the pseudogene TRBV3-2) and TRBJ1-1, with TRBD1 matching 7 bases. This CDR3 is 14 amino acids long. Germline V CDR1 and CDR2: LGHDT, YNNKEL (reference sequence). Trimming took 5 bases from V and 4 from J; bases not matched to a gene: 7. The DNA for the CDR3 is TGTGCCAGCAGCAAAGGCCAGGGGGGCACTGAAGCTTTCTTT. It codes for CASSKGQGGTEAFF.

The rearrangement links TRBV7-9 to TRBJ2-4, with 7 bases identical to TRBD1. This CDR3 comprises 13 residues. Germline loops: CDR1 SEHNR, CDR2 FQNEAQ (reference sequence). The junction had 4 bases not matched to a gene; V was cut back by 5 bases and J by 6 bases. CDR3 sequence (DNA): TGTGCCAGCAGCCACAGGGGACGAAACATTCAGTACTTC. Amino acid sequence: CASSHRGRNIQYF.